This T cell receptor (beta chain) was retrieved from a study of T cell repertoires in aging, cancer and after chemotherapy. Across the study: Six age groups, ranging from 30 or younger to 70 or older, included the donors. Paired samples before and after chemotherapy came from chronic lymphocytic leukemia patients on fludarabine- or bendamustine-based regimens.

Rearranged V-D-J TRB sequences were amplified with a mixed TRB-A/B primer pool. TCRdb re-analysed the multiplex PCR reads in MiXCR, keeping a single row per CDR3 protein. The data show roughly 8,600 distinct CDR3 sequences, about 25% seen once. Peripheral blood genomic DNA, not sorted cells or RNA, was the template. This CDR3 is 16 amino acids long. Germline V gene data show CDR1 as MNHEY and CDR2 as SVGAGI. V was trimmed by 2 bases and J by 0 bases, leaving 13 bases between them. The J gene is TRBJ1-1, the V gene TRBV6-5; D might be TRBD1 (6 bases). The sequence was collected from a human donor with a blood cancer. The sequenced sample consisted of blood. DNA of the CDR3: TGTGCCAGCAGTTACCGGCAGGGGAGGTTGAACACTGAAGCTTTCTTT. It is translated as CASSYRQGRLNTEAFF.